The 11 T cell receptor beta chains given below trace back to one sample, sequenced in a study of human thymus T cells (dated by TCRdb to the early 2020s). The protocol used for the library was the immunoSEQ multiplex PCR assay. Not all clones reach the TCRdb copy of this immuneACCESS table, which keeps in-frame sequences only. Checked studies attribute under half of the gap to unresolved V genes and leave the rest unexplained. Recorded for this sample are some 57,000 clones; around 94% of them occurred a single time. Roughly 5.7% of the sample is in the top ten clones. Specimen: blood. Source of these receptors: a boy under two years old with a congenital heart defect but otherwise immunologically healthy.

The chain uses TRBV4-3 and TRBJ1-2; D is ambiguous. V gave up 0 bases and J gave up 3 bases, with 8 bases separating them. This CDR3 is 14 amino acids long. Germline V gives CDR1 LGHNA, CDR2 YSLEER. The CDR3 loop reads CASSQDIRDYGYTF. In nucleotides, the CDR3 is TGCGCCAGCAGCCAAGATATAAGGGACTATGGCTACACCTTC.

This sequence joins TRBV9 and TRBJ2-1; the D is unclear. V was clipped by 2 bases and J by 6 bases, with 3 bases between them. Germline lookup yields CDR1 SGDLS and CDR2 YYNGEE. The CDR3 sequence is 11 residues long. The CDR3 DNA reads as TGTGCCAGCAGCGTTAGCAATGAGCAGTTCTTC. It codes for CASSVSNEQFF.

This rearrangement joins TRBV20-1 to TRBJ2-3, with D uncertain. V dropped 6 bases and J dropped 5 bases, with 3 bases sitting between them. The CDR3 totals 9 residues. Germline assignment: CDR1 DFQATT and CDR2 SNEGSKA (reference sequence). The CDR3 sequence: CSALDTQYF. CDR3 in DNA: TGCAGTGCACTAGATACGCAGTATTTT.

The chain joins TRBV19 to TRBJ2-7; TRBD2 matches 7 bases. Germline CDR1 reads LNHDA; CDR2 reads SQIVND (reference sequence). With 5 bases clipped from V and 0 bases from J, the junction kept 7 bases outside the gene matches. This CDR3 is 15 amino acids long. CDR3 nucleotide sequence: TGTGCCAGTAGTCGGCGGGGCGGGAGCTCCTACGAGCAGTACTTC. Protein product: CASSRRGGSSYEQYF.

The V call is TRBV4-1, the J call TRBJ2-5; 10 bases agree with TRBD2. CDR3 length equals 15 residues. Germline values: CDR1 MGHRA, CDR2 YSYEKL. Losses at the gene ends were 0 bases for V and 4 bases for J; bases not matched to a gene: 2. The CDR3 bases are TGCGCCAGCAGCCAAGATAGACTAGCGGGAGAGACCCAGTACTTC. Its translation is CASSQDRLAGETQYF.

The chain uses TRBV19 and TRBJ1-1; D remains unclear. CDR3 length: 12 amino acids. The V end lost 1 base, the J end lost 4 bases, and 4 bases lay between the germline ends. Germline CDR1 is LNHDA and CDR2 is SQIVND (reference sequence). In DNA form, the CDR3 reads TGTGCCAGTAGTATAGGGATCACTGAAGCTTTCTTT. Translated: CASSIGITEAFF.

V and J are TRBV4-2 and TRBJ1-2; maybe TRBD1 (5 bases). Trimming pared 0 bases from V and 5 bases from J, leaving 13 bases between. Per germline, CDR1 LGHNA and CDR2 YNFKEQ. The CDR3 consists of 15 residues. The CDR3: CASSQDDLQGYGYTF. The DNA of the CDR3 is TGTGCCAGCAGCCAAGATGATTTGCAGGGATATGGCTACACCTTC.

This clone occurred a few times. This chain links TRBV12-5 with TRBJ2-7, with a possible D match to TRBD1 (6 bases). CDR1 LGHNT and CDR2 FRNRAP come from the germline V gene. V was pared by 7 bases and J by 0 bases, with 13 bases between. The CDR3 has 14 residues. As DNA, the CDR3 is TGTGCTAGTGACCTTGGACAGAGCTCCTACGAGCAGTACTTC. Encoded protein: CASDLGQSSYEQYF.

This rearrangement joins TRBV19 to TRBJ1-1; possibly TRBD1 for D (6 bases). V lost 4 bases and J 1 base, leaving 16 bases between the germline ends. The germline V gene has CDR1 LNHDA and CDR2 SQIVND (reference sequence). The CDR3 is made up of 16 amino acids. This CDR3 is CASSTIVDRPNTEAFF. The DNA for the CDR3 is TGTGCCAGTAGTACCATCGTGGACAGACCGAACACTGAAGCTTTCTTT.

This chain connects TRBV5-6 to TRBJ1-2; 8 nucleotides line up with TRBD1. J gave up 3 bases and V 1 base, and 8 bases lay outside the gene matches. There are 16 residues in the CDR3. Germline CDR1 SGHDT, CDR2 YYEEEE. CDR3 region: CASSLPDRGPYYGYTF. CDR3 nucleotide sequence: TGTGCCAGCAGCTTGCCCGACAGGGGACCATACTATGGCTACACCTTC.

The chain is built from TRBV28 and TRBJ1-1; 8 bases agree with TRBD1. The length of the CDR3 is 20 residues. The junction had 18 bases not matched to a gene; V was cut back by 3 bases and J by 0 bases. CDR1 is MDHEN, CDR2 SYDVKM, per germline. The CDR3, as DNA: TGTGCCAGCAGTTTTTTAGCCCTGTACCATCCGACAGGGGTGAACACTGAAGCTTTCTTT. Amino acids: CASSFLALYHPTGVNTEAFF.